The 10 T cell receptor beta chains listed next were all sequenced from one sample in a study of beta chain features in type 1 diabetes. These receptors lack a known antigen. Overall study findings and caveats: Type 1 diabetes patients had moderately but significantly shorter TCRB CDR3s in all four CD4+ subsets.

The isolated RNA, all of it, was reverse transcribed, so expressed TCRB transcripts were what got sequenced. This table comes from immunoSEQ multiplex PCR, and its TCRdb copy is limited to in-frame clones, with some not included. Of 230,000 or so clones listed, more than 15% are singletons. Sequencing used naive CD4+ T cells from blood. These receptors all come from a man between 25 and 39 years old with type 1 diabetes.

This clone was seen a few times. The chain joins TRBV7-6 to TRBJ2-3; tentatively, D is TRBD1 (6 bases). The length of the CDR3 is 16 residues. Trimming left V 4 bases short and J 0 bases short, with 14 bases between. The V gene's germline CDR1 is SGHVS and CDR2 FNYEAQ. This CDR3 reads CASSYTGQTSTDTQYF. CDR3 in DNA: TGTGCCAGCAGCTATACAGGACAGACTAGCACAGATACGCAGTATTTT.

This rearrangement joins TRBV2 to TRBJ2-7, with 9 bases fitting TRBD1. With V trimmed by 6 bases and J by 5 bases, 8 bases remained unmatched. This CDR3 has 14 residues. CDR1 and CDR2 from the germline V gene are SNHLY and FYNNEI. The CDR3 protein is CASRPGTGNNEQYF. The CDR3 coding sequence is TGTGCCAGCAGGCCCGGGACAGGGAATAACGAGCAGTACTTC.

This clone was counted only a few times. The chain is built from TRBV7-3 and TRBJ2-3; no reliable D call. V dropped 4 bases and J dropped 4 bases, with 9 bases sitting between them. This CDR3 has 13 amino acids. CDR1 is SGHTA, CDR2 FQGTGA, per germline. CDR3 amino acids: CASSSYVADTQYF. The CDR3 DNA is TGTGCCAGCAGCTCTTACGTCGCAGATACGCAGTATTTT.

This clone was seen a few times. This chain uses TRBV9 with TRBJ2-7; 10 positions match TRBD2. Losses at the gene ends were 3 bases for V and 7 bases for J; bases not matched to a gene: 7. The CDR3 spans 14 residues. Germline values: CDR1 SGDLS, CDR2 YYNGEE. CDR3: CASSEAGGPGEQYF. The CDR3 DNA reads as TGTGCCAGCAGCGAAGCGGGAGGGCCTGGGGAGCAGTACTTC.

This clone was observed a handful of times. The V gene is TRBV18, the J gene TRBJ2-1; D unresolved. Germline V gene lookup returns CDR1 KGHSH and CDR2 LQKENI. V lost 2 bases and J lost 3, with 2 bases in between. This CDR3 contains 12 residues. The CDR3 loop reads CASSPYYNEQFF. The DNA for the CDR3 is TGTGCCAGCTCACCATACTACAATGAGCAGTTCTTC. Complete variable domain (other parts from reference TRBV18 and TRBJ2-1): NAGVMQNPRHLVRRRGQEARLRCSPMKGHSHVYWYRQLPEEGLKFMVYLQKENIIDESGMPKERFSAEFPKEGPSILRIQQVVRGDSAAYFCASSPYYNEQFFGPGTRLTVL.

The V gene is TRBV30, the J gene TRBJ2-1; D may be TRBD1 or TRBD2 (5 bases each). V was shortened by 5 bases and J by 9 bases, with 11 bases between the two germline ends. Germline CDR1 GTSNPN, CDR2 SVGIG (reference sequence). This CDR3 is built from 11 residues. The CDR3: CAWGRDVEQFF. The DNA of the CDR3 is TGTGCCTGGGGCAGGGACGTTGAGCAGTTCTTC.

CDR3: CASSSPQGGPDTQYF. The CDR3 nucleotides are TGTGCCAGCAGTTCTCCACAGGGGGGCCCAGATACGCAGTATTTT. The chain combines TRBV27 with TRBJ2-3; 8 bases line up with TRBD1. The CDR3 has 15 residues. Germline CDR1 is MNHEY and CDR2 is SMNVEV (reference sequence). The trim removed 4 bases at V and 4 bases at J, leaving 7 bases unmatched.

The chain recombines TRBV7-8 with TRBJ1-1; D remains unclear. The CDR3 spans 12 residues. Germline V gives CDR1 SGHVS, CDR2 FQNEAQ. Trimming took 2 bases from V and 4 from J, leaving 5 bases between them. CDR3 sequence (DNA): TGTGCCAGCAGCTTATCCGGCACTGAAGCTTTCTTT. Residues: CASSLSGTEAFF.

The chain couples TRBV4-1 to TRBJ2-3, with 14 bases lining up with TRBD2. The CDR3 runs 18 residues. The germline V gene has CDR1 MGHRA and CDR2 YSYEKL. Germline trimming cut 0 bases from V and 4 bases from J; bases unmatched to any gene: 6. The CDR3 nucleotides are TGCGCCAGCAGCCAAGATGGGGGACTAGCGGGAGTATCAGATACGCAGTATTTT. It yields the protein CASSQDGGLAGVSDTQYF.

J is TRBJ1-5 and V is TRBV6-1; 7 nucleotides match TRBD1. V dropped 10 bases and J dropped 6; count of bases not matched to a gene: 9. Germline V CDR1 and CDR2: MNHNS, SASEGT. The CDR3 spans 13 residues. CDR3 amino acids: CATTGAEGQPQHF. The CDR3 DNA follows: TGTGCCACCACAGGGGCGGAGGGTCAGCCCCAGCATTTT.